Following are 11 T cell receptor beta chains from one sample sequenced in a study of identical twins. From the 5' RACE reads, TCRdb called clonotypes with MiXCR, one entry per CDR3 protein. The data show approximately 300,000 distinct CDR3 sequences, less than 9.5% seen once. These data were also filed under a second study, of yellow fever vaccine responses in identical twins.

Sequenced sample: CD8+ T cells sorted from blood. The source of these receptors is a woman in her late teens or twenties in good health.

The V call is TRBV6-5, the J call TRBJ2-7, with 8 bases that match TRBD1. From germline, CDR1 is MNHEY and CDR2 SVGAGI. V shed 2 bases, J shed 3 bases, and the junction held 9 bases outside the gene matches. The CDR3 length is 16 residues. For the CDR3, the DNA is TGTGCCAGCAGTTACCGGGCGACAGGGGAGTACTACGAGCAGTACTTC. This sequence encodes CASSYRATGEYYEQYF.

The sample holds a few counts of this clonotype. The J gene is TRBJ2-5, the V gene TRBV20-1, with D possibly called TRBD1 or TRBD2 (5 bases each). The CDR3 sequence is 15 residues long. Trimming shortened V by 6 bases and J by 1 base, and 18 bases separated the two germline ends. From germline, CDR1 is DFQATT and CDR2 SNEGSKA (reference sequence). DNA of the CDR3: TGCAGTGCCCCTGGGACCAAAGGTGGCCAAGAGACCCAGTACTTC. Protein: CSAPGTKGGQETQYF.

This clonotype was counted many times. The chain joins TRBV5-6 to TRBJ2-7; no firm D call. Germline CDR1 reads SGHDT; CDR2 reads YYEEEE. Trimming cost V 3 bases and J 2 bases, with 15 bases left between them. CDR3 size: 15 residues. CDR3 protein: CASSSLATPAYEQYF. CDR3 sequence (DNA): TGTGCCAGCAGCTCATTGGCGACTCCAGCCTACGAGCAGTACTTC.

In this sample, this clonotype turned up many times. V usage is TRBV12-3 or TRBV12-4 and J usage is TRBJ2-2; D assignment may be TRBD1 or TRBD2 (5 bases each). The length of the CDR3 is 15 residues. The V and J ends lost 7 bases and 6 bases respectively, with 18 bases between them. The CDR3 loop reads CASTEDKLSAGELFF. In DNA, the CDR3 is TGTGCCAGCACGGAGGACAAGCTGTCGGCCGGGGAGCTGTTTTTT.

This clonotype was found many times. This chain links TRBV7-6 with TRBJ1-1, with TRBD1 as a possible D gene (6 bases). Deletions cut 1 base from V and 0 bases from J, with 12 bases between. The CDR3 is 16 residues long. Germline CDR1 is SGHVS and CDR2 is FNYEAQ. CDR3 in DNA: TGTGCCAGCAGCTTAGATTATGCAGGGGTGAACACTGAAGCTTTCTTT. This codes for CASSLDYAGVNTEAFF.

J is TRBJ2-5 and V is TRBV24-1; no reliable D call. In germline, CDR1 is KGHDR, CDR2 SFDVKD. This CDR3 is 13 amino acids long. Trimming pared 0 bases from V and 3 bases from J, leaving 4 bases between. CDR3 protein: CATSDLIEETQYF. For the CDR3, the DNA is TGTGCCACCAGTGATTTGATAGAAGAGACCCAGTACTTC.

This clonotype was counted between two and nine times. V gene TRBV2 combines with J gene TRBJ2-5; 7 nucleotides align to TRBD2. The V segment lost 7 bases and the J segment 5 bases; nucleotides outside the gene matches: 4. The CDR3 contains 12 residues. The germline V gene has CDR1 SNHLY and CDR2 FYNNEI. CDR3 coding DNA: TGTGCCAGCATGCGGGGAGGGGAGACCCAGTACTTC. Protein sequence: CASMRGGETQYF. The full variable domain, with the rest looked up from reference TRBV2 and TRBJ2-5, is EPEVTQTPSHQVTQMGQEVILRCVPISNHLYFYWYRQILGQKVEFLVSFYNNEISEKSEIFDDQFSVERPDGSNFTLKIRSTKLEDSAMYFCASMRGGETQYFGPGTRLLVL.

The chain recombines TRBV27 with TRBJ2-3; 10 positions match TRBD2. V dropped 5 bases and J dropped 5; count of bases not matched to a gene: 16. The CDR3 has 18 residues. The V gene's germline CDR1 is MNHEY and CDR2 SMNVEV (reference sequence). CDR3 nucleotide sequence: TGTGCCAGCAGTGCATACGTCACTAGCGGGAACCGACAAGATACGCAGTATTTT. Its protein is CASSAYVTSGNRQDTQYF.

This clonotype showed up just a few times. The rearrangement links TRBV5-1 to TRBJ1-1; TRBD1 aligns across 8 bases. The V segment lost 5 bases and the J segment 4 bases; nucleotides outside the gene matches: 4. Germline V CDR1 and CDR2: SGHRS, YFSETQ. The CDR3 is 13 amino acids. For the CDR3, the DNA is TGCGCCAGCAGTCAGGGACAGGCCACTGAAGCTTTCTTT. Translation: CASSQGQATEAFF.

This clonotype was seen more than once but under ten times. The rearrangement joins TRBV7-2 to TRBJ2-5; TRBD2 might be the D (7 bases). CDR3 length: 15 residues. Per the germline V gene, CDR1 is SGHTA and CDR2 is FQGNSA. V was shortened by 7 bases and J by 4 bases, with 19 bases between the two germline ends. CDR3 sequence reads: CASTLGWGGLETQYF. CDR3 nucleotides: TGTGCCAGCACTCTCGGGTGGGGGGGCCTAGAGACCCAGTACTTC.

This clonotype came up a few times. The chain recombines TRBV7-8 with TRBJ2-4; TRBD2 is a possible D gene (6 bases). The CDR3 is 14 amino acids. Germline V gene data show CDR1 as SGHVS and CDR2 as FQNEAQ. The V gene lost 7 bases and the J gene lost 5 bases, with 15 bases spanning the gap. The CDR3 protein is CASNPNGGENIQYF. CDR3 DNA sequence: TGTGCCAGCAACCCGAACGGAGGGGAAAACATTCAGTACTTC.